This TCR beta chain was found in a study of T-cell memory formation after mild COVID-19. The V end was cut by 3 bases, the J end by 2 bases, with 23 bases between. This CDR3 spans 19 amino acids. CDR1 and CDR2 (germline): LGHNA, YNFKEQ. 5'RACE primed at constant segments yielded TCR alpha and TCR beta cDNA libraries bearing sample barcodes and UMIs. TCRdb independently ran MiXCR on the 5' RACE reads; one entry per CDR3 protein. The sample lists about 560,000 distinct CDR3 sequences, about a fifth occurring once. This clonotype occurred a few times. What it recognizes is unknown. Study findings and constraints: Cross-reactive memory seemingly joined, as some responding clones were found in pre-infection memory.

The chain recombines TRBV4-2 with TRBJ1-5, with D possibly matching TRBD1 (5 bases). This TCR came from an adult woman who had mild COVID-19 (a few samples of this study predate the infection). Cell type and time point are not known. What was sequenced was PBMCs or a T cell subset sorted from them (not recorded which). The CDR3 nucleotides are TGTGCCAGCAGCCAGGGGCTGGGGGTCGCAGGGCTAGGCAATCAGCCCCAGCATTTT. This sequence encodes CASSQGLGVAGLGNQPQHF.